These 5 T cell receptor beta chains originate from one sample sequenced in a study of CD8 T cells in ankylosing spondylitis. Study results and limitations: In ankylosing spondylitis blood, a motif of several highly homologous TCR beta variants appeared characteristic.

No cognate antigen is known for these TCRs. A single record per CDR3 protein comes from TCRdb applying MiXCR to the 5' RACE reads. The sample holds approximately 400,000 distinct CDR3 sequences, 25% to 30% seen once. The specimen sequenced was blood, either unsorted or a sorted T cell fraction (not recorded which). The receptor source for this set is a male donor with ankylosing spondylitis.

The CDR3 region is CASSDRGVSEAFF. The DNA for the CDR3 is TGTGCCAGCAGTGACAGGGGGGTATCTGAAGCTTTCTTT. The chain couples TRBV2 to TRBJ1-1; the match to TRBD1 covers 7 bases. Trimming took 3 bases from V and 6 from J; bases not matched to a gene: 4. The germline V gene has CDR1 SNHLY and CDR2 FYNNEI. The CDR3 covers 13 residues.

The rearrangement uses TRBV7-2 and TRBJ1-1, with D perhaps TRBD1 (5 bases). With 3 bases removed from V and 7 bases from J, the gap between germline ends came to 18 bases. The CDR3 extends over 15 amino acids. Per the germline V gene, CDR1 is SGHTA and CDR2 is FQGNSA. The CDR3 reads CASSLTGTGTFEAFF. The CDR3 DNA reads TGTGCCAGCAGCTTGACCGGGACCGGGACCTTTGAAGCTTTCTTT.

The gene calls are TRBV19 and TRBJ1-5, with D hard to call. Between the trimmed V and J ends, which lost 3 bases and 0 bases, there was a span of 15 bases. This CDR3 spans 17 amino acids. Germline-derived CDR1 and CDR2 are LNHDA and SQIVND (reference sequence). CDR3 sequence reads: CASSMPRAADSNQPQHF. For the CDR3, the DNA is TGTGCCAGTAGTATGCCGAGGGCGGCGGATAGCAATCAGCCCCAGCATTTT.

CDR3 in amino acids: CAISESDVGGSYNEQFF. The CDR3 DNA is TGTGCCATCAGTGAGTCGGATGTGGGGGGCTCCTACAATGAGCAGTTCTTC. The genes are TRBV10-3 and TRBJ2-1; D might be TRBD2 (6 bases). Trimming took off 0 bases at V and 0 bases at J, with 12 bases between the two ends. The CDR3 is made up of 17 amino acids. The germline gives CDR1 ENHRY, CDR2 SYGVKD.

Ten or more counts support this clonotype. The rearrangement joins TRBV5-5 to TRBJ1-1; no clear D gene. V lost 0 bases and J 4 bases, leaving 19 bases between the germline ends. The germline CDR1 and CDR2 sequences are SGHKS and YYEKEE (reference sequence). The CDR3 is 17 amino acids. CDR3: CASSLGPGRQDGTEAFF. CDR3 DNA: TGTGCCAGCAGCTTGGGCCCAGGACGCCAGGATGGCACTGAAGCTTTCTTT.